The subject of this entry is one T cell receptor (beta chain). TCRdb re-derived calls from the 5' RACE reads in MiXCR, one entry per CDR3 protein. The top ten clones hold approximately 3% of a sample with 190,000 or so distinct CDR3 sequences, about 10% of them seen once. The CDR3 extends over 15 amino acids. The germline CDR1 and CDR2 sequences are LNHDA and SQIVND (reference sequence). V was clipped by 6 bases and J by 5 bases; unmatched bases: 10. The sample originates from a study of T-cell memory formation after mild COVID-19. The chain employs TRBV19 and TRBJ1-5, with TRBD1 matching 7 bases. Sequencing input: PBMCs or a T cell subset sorted from them (not recorded which). The receptor's source is a man in his late teens or twenties who had mild COVID-19 (a few samples of this study predate the infection). Cell type and time point are not known. The CDR3 DNA sequence: TGTGCCAGTAGCCGAGACAGGGCTTGGGATCAGCCCCAGCATTTT. Translated, it gives CASSRDRAWDQPQHF.